This is a list of T cell receptor beta chains from one sample in a study of blood T cell repertoires in COVID-19. Here immunoSEQ multiplex PCR was the method, and the copy in TCRdb shows in-frame clones only, minus some. The sample contains about 170,000 clones, around 82% of which appear only once. Sequenced material: PBMCs or T cells enriched from blood (not recorded which). These TCRs come from a woman aged 45-65 years in a cohort exposed to, infected with or recovered from COVID-19 (not recorded which). CDR3s include the opening cysteine and the closing phenylalanine or tryptophan. A D gene is named only where the DNA matches it firmly. Clone size is shown for a subset of rows, as once, few, many or a class of expanded clone.

j_call: TRBJ1-1; v_call: TRBV6-2/TRBV6-3; clone_size: -; d_call: -; cdr3_nt: TGTGCCAGCAGTTACTCGAGAGTGAACACTGAAGCTTTCTTT; cdr3_aa: CASSYSRVNTEAFF
j_call: TRBJ1-2; v_call: TRBV5-1; clone_size: once; d_call: TRBD1; cdr3_nt: TGCGCCAGCAGCTCAAATGGACAGGGAGGAGGCTACACCTTC; cdr3_aa: CASSSNGQGGGYTF
j_call: TRBJ2-7; v_call: TRBV10-3; clone_size: -; d_call: -; cdr3_nt: TGTGCCATCAGTTCACCGGGACATGCGTTCGACGAGCAGTACTTC; cdr3_aa: CAISSPGHAFDEQYF
j_call: TRBJ1-3; v_call: TRBV18; clone_size: -; d_call: -; cdr3_nt: TGTGCCAGCTCACCCACAGGGTCGGACACCATATATTTT; cdr3_aa: CASSPTGSDTIYF
j_call: TRBJ2-3; v_call: TRBV7-2; clone_size: -; d_call: TRBD2; cdr3_nt: TGTGCCAGCAGCCCTAGCGGGGGCCTGAATACGCAGTATTTT; cdr3_aa: CASSPSGGLNTQYF
j_call: TRBJ2-1; v_call: TRBV27; clone_size: -; d_call: TRBD2; cdr3_nt: TGTGCCAGCAGAAAAGGGACTAGCGGATACAATGAGCAGTTCTTC; cdr3_aa: CASRKGTSGYNEQFF
j_call: TRBJ2-3; v_call: TRBV7-8; clone_size: many; d_call: -; cdr3_nt: TGTGCCAGCAGCTTACGTCTGGGGCGGAAAGGCGCCGATACGCAGTATTTT; cdr3_aa: CASSLRLGRKGADTQYF
j_call: TRBJ1-5; v_call: TRBV18; clone_size: -; d_call: -; cdr3_nt: TGTGCCAGCTCATCCCAGAATCAGCCCCAGCATTTT; cdr3_aa: CASSSQNQPQHF
j_call: TRBJ2-5; v_call: TRBV13; clone_size: once; d_call: -; cdr3_nt: TGTGCCAGCAGCCGTTTGGCAGGGCAAGAGACCCAGTACTTC; cdr3_aa: CASSRLAGQETQYF
j_call: TRBJ2-1; v_call: TRBV2; clone_size: -; d_call: TRBD2; cdr3_nt: TGTGCCAGCGGGAGGGACAATGAGCAGTTCTTC; cdr3_aa: CASGRDNEQFF
j_call: TRBJ1-2; v_call: TRBV6-5; clone_size: -; d_call: TRBD1; cdr3_nt: TGTGCCAGCAGTTCGGGACAGGGAAATTTGGATGGCTACACCTTC; cdr3_aa: CASSSGQGNLDGYTF
j_call: TRBJ2-1; v_call: TRBV3-1/TRBV3-2; clone_size: -; d_call: TRBD2; cdr3_nt: TGTGCCAGCAGCCAATTAGCGGGCAATGAGCAGTTCTTC; cdr3_aa: CASSQLAGNEQFF
j_call: TRBJ1-5; v_call: TRBV28; clone_size: -; d_call: TRBD1; cdr3_nt: TGTGCCAGCAGTTTAGGACAGGGTTATCGTCAGCCCCAGCATTTT; cdr3_aa: CASSLGQGYRQPQHF
j_call: TRBJ1-5; v_call: TRBV12-3/TRBV12-4; clone_size: -; d_call: -; cdr3_nt: TGTGCCACAGGACGGGATAGCAATCAGCCCCAGCATTTT; cdr3_aa: CATGRDSNQPQHF
j_call: TRBJ2-7; v_call: TRBV5-5; clone_size: once; d_call: -; cdr3_nt: TGTGCCAGCAGCTTTCAAAGGGGGAGCGAGCAGTACTTC; cdr3_aa: CASSFQRGSEQYF
j_call: TRBJ1-5; v_call: TRBV27; clone_size: -; d_call: -; cdr3_nt: TGTGCCAGCAGTTCCCTCGTATATAGCAATCAGCCCCAGCATTTT; cdr3_aa: CASSSLVYSNQPQHF
j_call: TRBJ2-2; v_call: TRBV3-1/TRBV3-2; clone_size: -; d_call: TRBD2; cdr3_nt: TGTGCCAGCAGCCAAGATGGCCTAGCGGGAACCCCCGGGGAGCTGTTTTTT; cdr3_aa: CASSQDGLAGTPGELFF
j_call: TRBJ2-1; v_call: TRBV7-2; clone_size: -; d_call: -; cdr3_nt: TGTGCCAGCAGCTTATACGAAGGGATGGGAGAGATTGAGCAGTTCTTC; cdr3_aa: CASSLYEGMGEIEQFF
j_call: TRBJ2-3; v_call: TRBV5-1; clone_size: -; d_call: -; cdr3_nt: TGCGCCAGCAGCTCCACTTGGTCTAGCACAGATACGCAGTATTTT; cdr3_aa: CASSSTWSSTDTQYF
j_call: TRBJ2-3; v_call: TRBV19; clone_size: -; d_call: TRBD2; cdr3_nt: TGTGCCAGTAGCCTCTCCGCGGGGGGCACAGATACGCAGTATTTT; cdr3_aa: CASSLSAGGTDTQYF
j_call: TRBJ1-4; v_call: TRBV11-2; clone_size: -; d_call: -; cdr3_nt: TGTGCCAGCAGCTCTGGGGAGGGACTGTTTTTT; cdr3_aa: CASSSGEGLFF
j_call: TRBJ2-3; v_call: TRBV25-1; clone_size: -; d_call: TRBD2; cdr3_nt: TGTGCCAGCAGTGTGACTAGCGTTCGCACAGATACGCAGTATTTT; cdr3_aa: CASSVTSVRTDTQYF
j_call: TRBJ1-1; v_call: TRBV28; clone_size: -; d_call: TRBD1; cdr3_nt: TGTGCCAGCTTGACAGGGGCTATGAACACTGAAGCTTTCTTT; cdr3_aa: CASLTGAMNTEAFF
j_call: TRBJ1-5; v_call: TRBV18; clone_size: -; d_call: -; cdr3_nt: TGTGCCAGCTCACCGGGCGATAATCAGCCCCAGCATTTT; cdr3_aa: CASSPGDNQPQHF
j_call: TRBJ2-2; v_call: TRBV7-2; clone_size: -; d_call: TRBD2; cdr3_nt: TGTGCCAGCAGAAACCCTAGCGGGAGGAACACCGGGGAGCTGTTTTTT; cdr3_aa: CASRNPSGRNTGELFF
j_call: TRBJ1-1; v_call: TRBV28; clone_size: -; d_call: -; cdr3_nt: TGTGCCAGCAGTTTCGGGGGGACTGGCACTGAAGCTTTCTTT; cdr3_aa: CASSFGGTGTEAFF
j_call: TRBJ2-7; v_call: TRBV30; clone_size: -; d_call: TRBD1; cdr3_nt: TGTGCCGTTGGACAGGGGGTATACGAGCAGTACTTC; cdr3_aa: CAVGQGVYEQYF
j_call: TRBJ2-3; v_call: TRBV19; clone_size: -; d_call: TRBD1; cdr3_nt: TGTGCCAGTAGTCCCAGGGACAGTGGCGCAGATACGCAGTATTTT; cdr3_aa: CASSPRDSGADTQYF
j_call: TRBJ1-3; v_call: TRBV7-2; clone_size: -; d_call: -; cdr3_nt: TGTGCCAGCAGCTTAGCACCGAGCTCTGGAAACACCATATATTTT; cdr3_aa: CASSLAPSSGNTIYF
j_call: TRBJ1-5; v_call: TRBV5-6; clone_size: -; d_call: TRBD1; cdr3_nt: TGTGCCAGCAGCCTGACAGGGGGGTATAGCAATCAGCCCCAGCATTTT; cdr3_aa: CASSLTGGYSNQPQHF
j_call: TRBJ1-6; v_call: TRBV4-1; clone_size: once; d_call: TRBD1; cdr3_nt: TGCGCCAGCAGCCGAATAAACACCGGGACAGGGGGCGATCCACCCCTCCACTTT; cdr3_aa: CASSRINTGTGGDPPLHF
j_call: TRBJ2-3; v_call: TRBV28; clone_size: once; d_call: TRBD1; cdr3_nt: TGTGCCAGCAGTTTTGCAGGGGGCGCGAGAGATACGCAGTATTTT; cdr3_aa: CASSFAGGARDTQYF
j_call: TRBJ1-4; v_call: TRBV28; clone_size: -; d_call: -; cdr3_nt: TGTGCCAGCAGTTTCTCGGGACTAAGTGAAAAACTGTTTTTT; cdr3_aa: CASSFSGLSEKLFF